These T cell receptor beta chains were read from a single sample in a study of control samples from healthy donors and cancer patients. Some clones are missing from TCRdb's copy, which holds only in-frame ones; the method was immunoSEQ multiplex PCR. The table has almost 90,000 clones, about 84% seen once; the top ten hold less than 2.5%. The source material was blood. The receptors here all came from a woman aged 40 to 49 in good health. The CDR3 runs from the conserved cysteine through the conserved F or W. D genes are given only for firm matches. Part of the rows lack a size; the others show once, few, many or a class for expanded clones.

d_gene,j_gene,v_gene,abundance,CDR3aa,CDR3nt
-,TRBJ1-2,TRBV4-1,-,CASSQDQGAGNYGYTF,TGCGCCAGCAGCCAAGATCAAGGGGCAGGAAACTATGGCTACACCTTC
-,TRBJ1-2,TRBV14,-,CASSQDGAYGYTF,TGTGCCAGCAGCCAAGATGGGGCCTATGGCTACACCTTC
TRBD2,TRBJ2-3,TRBV6-2/TRBV6-3,-,CASSWAGGTDTQYF,TGTGCCAGCAGTTGGGCGGGGGGCACAGATACGCAGTATTTT
TRBD1,TRBJ1-1,TRBV10-3,-,CAISESTRGPTNTEAFF,TGTGCCATCAGTGAGTCGACCAGGGGGCCCACGAACACTGAAGCTTTCTTT
-,TRBJ1-1,TRBV25-1,-,CASSRRGNTEAFF,TGTGCCAGCAGTCGTCGGGGGAACACTGAAGCTTTCTTT
-,TRBJ2-1,TRBV7-2,-,CASSLREARDSYNEQFF,TGTGCCAGCAGCTTAAGGGAGGCGAGGGACTCCTACAATGAGCAGTTCTTC
-,TRBJ1-1,TRBV7-2,-,CASSLSIGGTEAFF,TGTGCCAGCAGCTTATCCATAGGGGGCACTGAAGCTTTCTTT
TRBD1,TRBJ2-2,TRBV11-2,-,CASSWDRELTGELFF,TGTGCCAGCAGCTGGGACAGGGAGCTCACCGGGGAGCTGTTTTTT
TRBD1,TRBJ2-7,TRBV15,-,CATSSLGDRGTYEQYF,TGTGCCACCAGCAGTCTTGGGGACAGGGGTACCTACGAGCAGTACTTC
-,TRBJ2-3,TRBV6-2/TRBV6-3,-,CASSYSFEGGPSGDTQYF,TGTGCCAGCAGTTACTCGTTCGAAGGGGGACCCTCAGGAGATACGCAGTATTTT
TRBD1,TRBJ2-1,TRBV11-2,-,CASSLPRDRAYNEQFF,TGTGCCAGCAGCTTACCCCGGGACAGAGCTTACAATGAGCAGTTCTTC
-,TRBJ1-2,TRBV5-1,-,CASRTHGAGRTAYGYTF,TGCGCCAGCAGGACTCATGGGGCGGGGAGGACGGCCTATGGCTACACCTTC
TRBD1,TRBJ2-2,TRBV2,-,CASSEWTGITGELFF,TGTGCCAGCAGTGAATGGACAGGGATCACCGGGGAGCTGTTTTTT
TRBD2,TRBJ2-1,TRBV4-1,-,CASSQESGGASANFNEQFF,TGCGCCAGCAGCCAAGAGAGCGGGGGGGCGAGTGCTAATTTCAATGAGCAGTTCTTC
-,TRBJ1-2,TRBV30,-,CASRDNRRGGYTF,TGTGCCTCCCGGGACAATCGACGAGGTGGCTACACCTTC
-,TRBJ1-4,TRBV13,-,CASSLGQYTNEKLFF,TGTGCCAGCAGCTTAGGACAGTATACTAATGAAAAACTGTTTTTT
-,TRBJ1-2,TRBV25-1,-,CASSESPASEGYGYTF,TGTGCCAGCAGTGAATCGCCCGCGAGTGAGGGCTATGGCTACACCTTC
TRBD1,TRBJ1-3,TRBV30,-,CAWSQGASGNTIYF,TGTGCCTGGAGTCAGGGGGCGTCTGGAAACACCATATATTTT
-,TRBJ1-5,TRBV21-1,few,CASSKRFQGQGGNQPQHF,TGTGCCAGCAGCAAAAGGTTCCAAGGGCAGGGAGGCAATCAGCCCCAGCATTTT
TRBD1,TRBJ2-7,TRBV20-1,-,CSASAGGGWSSQYF,TGCAGTGCTAGTGCAGGGGGCGGGTGGAGCAGCCAGTACTTC
TRBD2,TRBJ2-2,TRBV9,-,CASSTQPLAGDHTGELFF,TGTGCCAGCAGCACTCAACCCTTAGCGGGGGACCACACCGGGGAGCTGTTTTTT
-,TRBJ2-7,TRBV12-3/TRBV12-4,many,CASSFRHYEQYF,TGTGCCAGCAGTTTCCGGCATTACGAGCAGTACTTC
-,TRBJ2-5,TRBV5-1,-,CASANFGLLGETQYF,TGCGCCAGCGCGAATTTTGGACTTCTGGGAGAGACCCAGTACTTC
-,TRBJ2-7,TRBV6-2/TRBV6-3,-,CASSYVGFDEQYF,TGTGCCAGCAGTTACGTTGGGTTTGACGAGCAGTACTTC
-,TRBJ2-7,TRBV6-1,-,CASSEIGDSNLYF,TGTGCCAGCAGTGAAATAGGAGACTCTAATCTGTACTTC
TRBD1,TRBJ1-1,TRBV19,-,CASSNRDRGLRGAFF,TGTGCCAGTAGTAACCGGGACAGGGGCCTCCGGGGAGCTTTCTTT
TRBD2,TRBJ2-3,TRBV3-1/TRBV3-2,-,CASSHGGGRNPDTQYF,TGTGCCAGCAGCCACGGGGGGGGCCGAAATCCAGATACGCAGTATTTT
-,TRBJ2-2,TRBV11-1,-,CASSFTGAGELFF,TGTGCCAGCAGCTTCACGGGGGCCGGGGAGCTGTTTTTT
-,TRBJ1-3,TRBV7-2,-,CASSLTGGSGNTIYF,TGTGCCAGCAGCTTAACTGGGGGTTCTGGAAACACCATATATTTT
-,TRBJ2-1,TRBV5-6,-,CASSLAGDEQFF,TGTGCCAGCAGCTTGGCCGGCGATGAGCAGTTCTTC
TRBD1,TRBJ1-5,TRBV19,few,CASRWTGTNQPQHF,TGTGCCAGTAGGTGGACAGGGACTAATCAGCCCCAGCATTTT
-,TRBJ1-1,TRBV4-3,-,CASSQDPGPGNTEAFF,TGCGCCAGCAGCCAAGATCCAGGGCCGGGAAACACTGAAGCTTTCTTT
-,TRBJ1-3,TRBV25-1,-,CASSRAGSGNTIYF,TGTGCCAGCAGTAGGGCGGGATCCGGAAACACCATATATTTT
TRBD1,TRBJ2-1,TRBV5-4,once,CASSSGQGGEQFF,TGTGCCAGCAGCTCCGGACAGGGGGGCGAGCAGTTCTTC
-,TRBJ2-7,TRBV5-6,-,CASSPGTLYEQYF,TGTGCCAGCAGCCCCGGGACTTTATACGAGCAGTACTTC
-,TRBJ1-3,TRBV19,-,CASSPRITGNTIYF,TGTGCCAGTAGTCCGCGGATTACTGGAAACACCATATATTTT
-,TRBJ1-5,TRBV21-1,-,CASSKGQGGRYSNQPQHF,TGTGCCAGCAGCAAAGGACAGGGTGGGAGATATAGCAATCAGCCCCAGCATTTT
-,TRBJ2-4,TRBV24-1,-,CATSDRRSSKNIQYF,TGTGCCACCAGTGACCGACGATCAAGCAAAAACATTCAGTACTTC
TRBD2,TRBJ2-1,TRBV7-6,-,CASSITSGDEQFF,TGTGCCAGCAGCATCACTAGCGGCGATGAGCAGTTCTTC
-,TRBJ1-1,TRBV9,-,CASSVVVGTEAFF,TGTGCCAGCAGCGTAGTTGTAGGCACTGAAGCTTTCTTT